The 8 T cell receptor beta chains below were found in one sample sequenced in a study of T-cell memory formation after mild COVID-19. One entry per CDR3 protein, called by TCRdb with MiXCR from the 5' RACE reads. This sample has just over 350,000 distinct CDR3 sequences, with over 13% found just once. The sample taken for sequencing was PBMCs or a T cell subset sorted from them (not recorded which). These receptors were collected from a man in his late teens or twenties who had mild COVID-19 (a few samples of this study predate the infection). Cell type and time point are not known.

This clonotype has at least ten counts. The chain recombines TRBV12-3 or TRBV12-4 with TRBJ1-2; the D is unclear. V shed 6 bases and J shed 4 bases, with 15 bases lying between them. CDR3 length equals 14 residues. The CDR3 protein is CASRLGGGSYGYTF. CDR3 in DNA: TGTGCCAGCAGGCTGGGAGGAGGGAGCTATGGCTACACCTTC.

This clonotype was seen a few times. The CDR3, as DNA: TGTGCCAGTTTGCTAGCGGGGGGGGTTGAGCAGTTCTTC. It yields the protein CASLLAGGVEQFF. The chain joins TRBV6-2 or TRBV6-3 to TRBJ2-1; TRBD2 aligns across 12 bases. CDR1 is MNHEY and CDR2 is SVGEGT in the germline V gene. The CDR3 consists of 13 residues. V dropped 9 bases and J dropped 9; count of bases not matched to a gene: 6.

In its sample, this clonotype was seen a few times. CDR3 sequence (DNA): TGTGCCACCAGTGATTTGCGCGGCGGGGGGCCGGGAGAGACCCAGTACTTC. This translates into CATSDLRGGGPGETQYF. The gene calls are TRBV24-1 and TRBJ2-5, with 8 bases aligning to TRBD2. The germline V gene has CDR1 KGHDR and CDR2 SFDVKD. V gave up 0 bases and J gave up 4 bases; unmatched junction bases: 9. This CDR3 contains 17 residues.

The chain has TRBV7-2 and TRBJ2-2, with TRBD2 identical over 8 bases. This CDR3 has 15 residues. Trimming removed 5 bases from V and 1 base from J; junction bases left unmatched: 3. Germline lookup yields CDR1 SGHTA and CDR2 FQGNSA. The CDR3 sequence: CASSTGGVNTGELFF. In DNA form, the CDR3 reads TGTGCCAGCAGCACCGGGGGGGTGAACACCGGGGAGCTGTTTTTT.

The chain uses TRBV5-1 and TRBJ1-6; no firm D call. This CDR3 region has 15 residues. V lost 0 bases, J lost 9 bases, and 13 bases lay in between. In germline, CDR1 is SGHRS, CDR2 YFSETQ. The CDR3: CASSLELPGSSPLHF. The DNA of the CDR3 is TGCGCCAGCAGCTTGGAGCTCCCCGGGAGTTCACCCCTCCACTTT.

This clonotype turned up a few times. The chain links TRBV20-1 to TRBJ2-5; D perhaps matches TRBD2 (5 bases). This CDR3 region has 13 residues. Germline values: CDR1 DFQATT, CDR2 SNEGSKA (reference sequence). V lost 3 bases and J lost 2, with 10 bases in between. CDR3 in amino acids: CSASFTRQETQYF. CDR3 sequence (DNA): TGCAGTGCTAGTTTTACTAGGCAAGAGACCCAGTACTTC.

The genes are TRBV11-2 and TRBJ1-5, with TRBD1 matching 7 bases. The junction had 4 bases not matched to a gene; V was cut back by 2 bases and J by 6 bases. The CDR3 is made up of 14 amino acids. Germline V gene data show CDR1 as SGHAT and CDR2 as FQNNGV. The CDR3 protein is CASSLRGGGQPQHF. Here the CDR3 DNA reads TGTGCCAGCAGCTTACGAGGGGGCGGTCAGCCCCAGCATTTT.

This clonotype has a handful of counts. V usage is TRBV15 and J usage is TRBJ1-1; D unclear. Germline-derived CDR1 and CDR2 are LNHNV and YYDKDF (reference sequence). This CDR3 is 13 amino acids long. V was clipped by 0 bases and J by 3 bases, with 5 bases between them. The CDR3 is CATSRDQHTEAFF. The CDR3 DNA reads TGTGCCACCAGCAGAGATCAGCACACTGAAGCTTTCTTT. The full variable domain, with the rest looked up from reference TRBV15 and TRBJ1-1, is DAMVIQNPRYQVTQFGKPVTLSCSQTLNHNVMYWYQQKSSQAPKLLFHYYDKDFNNEADTPDNFQSRRPNTSFCFLDIRSPGLGDTAMYLCATSRDQHTEAFFGQGTRLTVV.